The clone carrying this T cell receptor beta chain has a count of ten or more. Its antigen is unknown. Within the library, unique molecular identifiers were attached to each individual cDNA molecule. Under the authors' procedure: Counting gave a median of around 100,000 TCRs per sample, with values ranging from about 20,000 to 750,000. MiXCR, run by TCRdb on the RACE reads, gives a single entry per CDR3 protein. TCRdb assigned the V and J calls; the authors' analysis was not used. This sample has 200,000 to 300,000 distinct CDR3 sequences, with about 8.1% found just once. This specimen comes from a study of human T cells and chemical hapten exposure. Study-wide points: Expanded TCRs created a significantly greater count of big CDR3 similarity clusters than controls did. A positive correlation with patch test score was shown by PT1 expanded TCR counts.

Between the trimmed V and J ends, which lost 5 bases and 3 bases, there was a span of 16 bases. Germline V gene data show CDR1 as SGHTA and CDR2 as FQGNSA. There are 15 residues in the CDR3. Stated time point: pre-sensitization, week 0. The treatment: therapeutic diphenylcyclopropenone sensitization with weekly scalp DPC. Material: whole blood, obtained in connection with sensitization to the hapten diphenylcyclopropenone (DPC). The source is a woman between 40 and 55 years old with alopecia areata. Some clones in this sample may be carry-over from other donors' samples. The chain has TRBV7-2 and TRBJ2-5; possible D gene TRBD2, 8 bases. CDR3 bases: TGTGCCAGCAGCCCCCGACAGGGACTAGAAGAGACCCAGTACTTC. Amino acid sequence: CASSPRQGLEETQYF.